One T cell receptor (beta chain) is described in this entry. The data derive from a study of blood T cell repertoires in COVID-19. Germline V gene sequence: CDR1 SGHTA, CDR2 FQGNSA. This CDR3 contains 17 residues. Trimming cost V 7 bases and J 3 bases; bases outside gene matches: 13. Per the original data handling: Estimation of nucleated cell counts relied on the amplification of reference gene primers. Method: immunoSEQ multiplex PCR; TCRdb's copy keeps in-frame clones and lacks some. V and J calls and clone size are copied from that table; D and trimming were computed from the DNA. The sample has approximately 150,000 clones, more than 75% seen once.

The clonotype was recovered from a man aged 45-65 years who had recovered from COVID-19. V and J are TRBV7-2 and TRBJ2-5; 11 bases map to TRBD2. Sequencing input: peripheral blood. CDR3 in amino acids: CASNDSPLAGGKETQYF. DNA of the CDR3: TGTGCCAGCAACGATTCTCCGCTAGCGGGGGGCAAAGAGACCCAGTACTTC.